This T cell receptor (beta chain) was sequenced for a study of blood T cell repertoires in COVID-19. This CDR3 spans 15 amino acids. Per the germline V gene, CDR1 is MDHEN and CDR2 is SYDVKM. V gave up 5 bases and J gave up 0 bases; unmatched junction bases: 5. The protocol was immunoSEQ multiplex PCR, while the TCRdb copy is restricted to in-frame clones and leaves out a portion. The table has approximately 180,000 clones, more than 80% seen once; the top ten hold about 0.54%. This clonotype was obtained from a man aged 50 or older with acute or convalescent COVID-19. The sample taken for sequencing was peripheral blood. The J gene is TRBJ1-1, the V gene TRBV28; the match to TRBD1 covers 8 bases. The CDR3 DNA reads TGTGCCAGCAGTAGATACAGGGGGGTGAACACTGAAGCTTTCTTT. Its translation is CASSRYRGVNTEAFF.